This entry lists 3 T cell receptor beta chains sequenced from one sample in a study of vaccination and CD4 T cells after COVID-19. No antigens are known for them. The Oncomine TCR Beta short-read assay sequenced DNA from cultured CD4+ T cells. TCRdb analysed the PCR reads with MiXCR anew, one entry per CDR3 protein. The sample records several thousand distinct CDR3 sequences, approximately 45% being singletons. The treatment denotes: roughly ten-day PBMC culture with coronavirus spike peptide pools or control peptides (ViraFEST assay). The unexposed donor's CD4+ T cells were collected before the COVID-19 pandemic (2011-2018). Sample: CD4+ T cells from blood, cultured in vitro. The receptor set was obtained from a human donor in good health.

V and J are TRBV23-1 and TRBJ2-5; TRBD1 aligns across 7 bases. TRBV23-1 is annotated as an ORF whose role is uncertain. Trimming removed 4 bases from V and 5 bases from J; junction bases left unmatched: 10. CDR3 length: 15 residues. CDR3 sequence reads: CASSRKGGIAETQYF. The CDR3 nucleotides are TGCGCCAGCAGTCGGAAAGGGGGCATTGCGGAGACCCAGTACTTC.

The chain employs TRBV5-1 and TRBJ1-3, with a weak D call TRBD1 (5 bases). V shed 0 bases and J shed 5 bases, with 6 bases lying between them. Germline CDR1 and CDR2: SGHRS and YFSETQ. The length of the CDR3 is 13 residues. The CDR3, as DNA: TGCGCCAGCAGCTTGGGACAGCGAAACACCATATATTTT. It is translated as CASSLGQRNTIYF. Complete variable domain (other parts from reference TRBV5-1 and TRBJ1-3): KAGVTQTPRYLIKTRGQQVTLSCSPISGHRSVSWYQQTPGQGLQFLFEYFSETQRNKGNFPGRFSGRQFSNSRSEMNVSTLELGDSALYLCASSLGQRNTIYFGEGSWLTVV.

The chain links TRBV7-6 to TRBJ2-3, with 10 nucleotides matching TRBD2. Germline V lookup: CDR1 SGHVS, CDR2 FNYEAQ. With V trimmed by 1 base and J by 6 bases, 16 bases remained unmatched. The CDR3 extends over 19 amino acids. The CDR3 sequence: CASSLGPPRLSGGGDTQYF. CDR3 DNA: TGTGCCAGCAGCTTAGGCCCCCCCCGACTAAGCGGGGGGGGGGATACGCAGTATTTT.